The TCR beta chain described here comes from a study of cytomegalovirus exposure and HLA in healthy donors. Per the germline V gene, CDR1 is MNHEY and CDR2 is SMNVEV (reference sequence). CDR3 length: 14 amino acids. Trimming took 5 bases from V and 0 from J, leaving 8 bases between them. Primers: 60 Vbeta forward and 13 Jbeta reverse. Using immunoSEQ multiplex PCR, the repertoire was profiled, and TCRdb retains in-frame clones only, with some absent. This sample carries fewer than 250,000 clones, 70% to 85% of them seen once, and the ten largest clones take 0.2% to 0.25%. The donors (healthy individuals) were bone marrow donors. This clone was recorded a few times.

Sequenced input: PBMCs. This clonotype was obtained from a girl aged 2-10 years in good health and CMV-seronegative. The chain has TRBV27 and TRBJ2-1, with a tentative D call TRBD1 (5 bases). The CDR3 nucleotides read TGTGCCAGCAGTGACACAGGCTCCTACAATGAGCAGTTCTTC. It is translated as CASSDTGSYNEQFF.